This T cell receptor (beta chain) was identified in a study of CD8 T cells in ankylosing spondylitis. Study results and limitations: Significant enrichment of disease-linked clones was reported in matched ankylosing spondylitis synovial fluid. In reactive arthritis synovial fluid and blood, some motif variants had been reported before. Disease-linked clones had a CD8+ phenotype and relatively low frequency in peripheral blood. Apparently characteristic of ankylosing spondylitis blood was a TCR beta motif (eight highly homologous variants).

It was by quantitative 5'-RACE with molecular barcodes that TCR beta libraries were made. One entry per CDR3 protein, called by TCRdb with MiXCR from the 5' RACE reads. The sample has a few hundred thousand distinct CDR3 sequences; roughly 12% are singletons. CDR1 is SEHNR and CDR2 is FQNEAQ in the germline V gene (reference sequence). This CDR3 is built from 14 residues. V lost 2 bases and J 8 bases, leaving 12 bases between the germline ends. This clonotype was seen a handful of times. Its matching antigen is unknown. The sequence came from a male donor with ankylosing spondylitis. The chain joins TRBV7-9 to TRBJ1-4; D is unclear. What was sequenced was blood, either unsorted or a sorted T cell fraction (not recorded which). This CDR3 is CASSLLLEVEKLFF. CDR3 in DNA: TGTGCCAGCAGCTTATTACTGGAAGTGGAAAAACTGTTTTTT.